Presented here are 7 T cell receptor beta chains from one specimen sequenced in a study of blood T cells in healthy people across ages. A second roughly 7 to 11 cycle PCR used barcoded and J-beta primers. TCRdb re-derived calls from the 5' RACE reads in MiXCR, one entry per CDR3 protein. The profile covers 1.5 million to 1.8 million distinct CDR3 sequences, with roughly 43% appearing a single time and about 4.1% taken by the ten largest. Source material: blood. The receptors come from a woman younger than 35 in good health.

V and J are TRBV6-1 and TRBJ2-1; 10 bases map to TRBD1. V was clipped by 5 bases and J by 7 bases; unmatched bases: 2. This CDR3 spans 13 amino acids. Germline CDR1 MNHNS, CDR2 SASEGT. CDR3 loop: CASSRTGGNEQFF. The CDR3 nucleotides read TGTGCCAGCAGTAGGACAGGGGGTAATGAGCAGTTCTTC.

The V gene is TRBV11-2, the J gene TRBJ2-3, with 11 bases that match TRBD2. CDR3 length equals 15 residues. Germline V gene sequence: CDR1 SGHAT, CDR2 FQNNGV. V trimming: 3 bases; J trimming: 3 bases; junction bases outside the gene matches: 2. The CDR3 DNA sequence: TGTGCCAGCAGCTTTAGCGGGGGGGAAACAGATACGCAGTATTTT. Amino acids: CASSFSGGETDTQYF.

The J gene is TRBJ2-7, the V gene TRBV7-2; TRBD1 agrees at 10 bases. Germline V gene data show CDR1 as SGHTA and CDR2 as FQGNSA. This CDR3 is 15 amino acids long. Trimming removed 1 base from V and 5 bases from J; junction bases left unmatched: 5. The chain's CDR3 is CTSSLEGQGSHEQYF. DNA for the CDR3: TGTACCAGCAGCTTAGAGGGACAGGGGTCCCACGAGCAGTACTTC. Full variable domain (missing parts from reference TRBV7-2 and TRBJ2-7): GAGVSQSPSNKVTEKGKDVELRCDPISGHTALYWYRQSLGQGLEFLIYFQGNSAPDKSGLPSDRFSAERTGGSVSTLTIQRTQQEDSAVYLCTSSLEGQGSHEQYFGPGTRLTVT.

This clonotype was counted a few times. The DNA of the CDR3 is TGTGCCAGCAGCTTAGATCGGGGGGCCCCCTACAATGAGCAGTTCTTC. It specifies CASSLDRGAPYNEQFF. The chain recombines TRBV7-2 with TRBJ2-1; possible D gene TRBD2, 7 bases. The V gene lost 1 base and the J gene lost 2 bases, with 12 bases spanning the gap. There are 16 residues in the CDR3. The germline V gene has CDR1 SGHTA and CDR2 FQGNSA.

This clonotype has ten or more counts. At one of its ends the junction is not consistent with the germline gene, which may arise from a read error. The rearrangement joins TRBV5-1 to TRBJ2-5; 8 bases are a match to TRBD1. Germline CDR1 reads SGHRS; CDR2 reads YFSETQ. There are 13 residues in the CDR3. CDR3 DNA: TGTGCCAGCAGCTTAACAGGGGGAGAGACCCAGTACTTC. This codes for CASSLTGGETQYF. Full variable domain (remainder filled in from reference TRBV5-1 and TRBJ2-5): KAGVTQTPRYLIKTRGQQVTLSCSPISGHRSVSWYQQTPGQGLQFLFEYFSETQRNKGNFPGRFSGRQFSNSRSEMNVSTLELGDSALYLCASSLTGGETQYFGPGTRLLVL.

This chain links TRBV20-1 with TRBJ2-1, with TRBD2 identical over 9 bases. Germline CDR1 is DFQATT and CDR2 is SNEGSKA (reference sequence). The CDR3 has 14 residues. V shed 3 bases and J 4 bases; nucleotides not matched to a gene: 4. The CDR3 here is CSASAGGRYNEQFF. In DNA, the CDR3 is TGCAGTGCTAGCGCGGGGGGGCGGTACAATGAGCAGTTCTTC.

V usage is TRBV10-3 and J usage is TRBJ2-5, with 12 bases lining up with TRBD2. Trimming removed 5 bases from V and 5 bases from J; junction bases left unmatched: 6. The CDR3 length is 15 residues. Germline V gene data show CDR1 as ENHRY and CDR2 as SYGVKD. The CDR3 spells CAISPGLAGRETQYF. The CDR3 DNA sequence: TGTGCCATCAGTCCAGGACTAGCGGGACGGGAGACCCAGTACTTC.